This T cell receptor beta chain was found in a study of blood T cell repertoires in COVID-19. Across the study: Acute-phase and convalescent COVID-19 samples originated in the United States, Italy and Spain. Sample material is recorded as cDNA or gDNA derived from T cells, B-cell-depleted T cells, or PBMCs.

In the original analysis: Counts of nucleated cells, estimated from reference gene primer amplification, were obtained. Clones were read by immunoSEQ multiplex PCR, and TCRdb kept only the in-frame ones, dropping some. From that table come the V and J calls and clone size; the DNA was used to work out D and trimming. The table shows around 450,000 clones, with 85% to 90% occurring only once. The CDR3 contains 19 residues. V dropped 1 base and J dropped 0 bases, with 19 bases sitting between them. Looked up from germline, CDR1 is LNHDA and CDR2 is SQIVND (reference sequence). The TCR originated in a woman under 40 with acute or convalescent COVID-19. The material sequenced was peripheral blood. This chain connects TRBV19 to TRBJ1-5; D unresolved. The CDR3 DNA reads TGTGCCAGTAGTATAGGAGAGGGCGGAAGGACCCTTAGCAATCAGCCCCAGCATTTT. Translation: CASSIGEGGRTLSNQPQHF.